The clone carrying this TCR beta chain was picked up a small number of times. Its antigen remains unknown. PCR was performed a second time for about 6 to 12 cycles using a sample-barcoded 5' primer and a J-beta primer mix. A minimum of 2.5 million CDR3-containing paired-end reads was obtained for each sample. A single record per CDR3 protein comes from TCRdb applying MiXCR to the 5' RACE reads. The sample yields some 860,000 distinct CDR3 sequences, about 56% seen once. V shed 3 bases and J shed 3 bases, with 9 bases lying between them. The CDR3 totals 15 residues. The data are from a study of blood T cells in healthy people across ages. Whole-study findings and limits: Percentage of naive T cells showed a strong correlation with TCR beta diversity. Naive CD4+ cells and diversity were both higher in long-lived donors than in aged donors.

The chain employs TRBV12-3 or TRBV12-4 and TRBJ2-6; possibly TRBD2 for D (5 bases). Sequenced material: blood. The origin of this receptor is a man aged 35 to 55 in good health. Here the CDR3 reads CASSLVGGGANVLTF. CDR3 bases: TGTGCCAGCAGTTTGGTAGGAGGTGGGGCCAACGTCCTGACTTTC.